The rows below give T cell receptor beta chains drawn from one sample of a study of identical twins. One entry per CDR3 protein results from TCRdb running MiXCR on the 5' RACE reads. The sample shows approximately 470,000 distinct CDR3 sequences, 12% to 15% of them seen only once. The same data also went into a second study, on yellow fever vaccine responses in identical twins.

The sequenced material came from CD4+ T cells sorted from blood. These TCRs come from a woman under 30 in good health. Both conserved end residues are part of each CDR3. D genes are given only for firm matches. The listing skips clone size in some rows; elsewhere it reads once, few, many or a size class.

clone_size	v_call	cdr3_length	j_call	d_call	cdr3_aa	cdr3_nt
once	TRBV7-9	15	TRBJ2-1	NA	CASNNPGPFYNEQFF	TGTGCCAGCAACAATCCCGGACCCTTTTACAATGAGCAGTTCTTC
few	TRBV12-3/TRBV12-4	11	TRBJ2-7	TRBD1	CASRDRVEQYF	TGTGCCAGCAGGGACAGGGTCGAGCAGTACTTC
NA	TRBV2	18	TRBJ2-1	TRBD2	CTFTKGGLALKSYNEQFF	TGTACCTTCACGAAGGGGGGACTAGCGCTTAAATCTTACAATGAGCAGTTCTTC
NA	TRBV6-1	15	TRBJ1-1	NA	CASRGGKAGGAEAFF	TGTGCCAGCAGGGGGGGTAAGGCCGGTGGGGCTGAAGCTTTCTTT
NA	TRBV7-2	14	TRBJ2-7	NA	CASSPAGTFFGQYF	TGTGCCAGCAGCCCCGCGGGGACTTTCTTCGGGCAGTACTTC
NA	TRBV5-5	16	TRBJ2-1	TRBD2	CASSTKLAGGMDEQFF	TGTGCCAGCAGCACCAAACTAGCGGGGGGGATGGATGAGCAGTTCTTC
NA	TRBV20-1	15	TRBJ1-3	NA	CSASLGTFAGNTIYF	TGCAGTGCTTCCCTTGGGACTTTCGCTGGAAACACCATATATTTT
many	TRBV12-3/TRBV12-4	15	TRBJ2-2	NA	CASSLEVMGPGELFF	TGTGCCAGCAGTTTAGAGGTCATGGGTCCCGGGGAGCTGTTTTTT
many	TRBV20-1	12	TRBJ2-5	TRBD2	CSARLAGETQYF	TGCAGCGCCCGACTAGCCGGAGAGACCCAGTACTTC
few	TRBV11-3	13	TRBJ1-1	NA	CASSSTWNTEAFF	TGTGCCAGCAGCTCAACATGGAACACTGAAGCTTTCTTT
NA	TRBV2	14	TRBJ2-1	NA	CASTSLRGGNEQFF	TGTGCCAGCACCTCTCTTCGGGGCGGGAATGAGCAGTTCTTC
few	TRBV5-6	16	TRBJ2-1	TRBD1	CASSYAGTVTYNEQFF	TGTGCCAGCAGCTACGCCGGGACAGTCACCTACAATGAGCAGTTCTTC
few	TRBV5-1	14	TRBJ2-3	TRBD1	CASSDKDRADTQYF	TGCGCCAGCAGCGACAAGGACAGGGCAGATACGCAGTATTTT
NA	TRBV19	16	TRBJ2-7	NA	CASSLRAAIPTYEQYF	TGTGCCAGTAGTCTCCGGGCGGCTATACCAACCTACGAGCAGTACTTC
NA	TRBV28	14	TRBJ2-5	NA	CASSPDYPGETQYF	TGTGCCAGCAGTCCAGACTACCCGGGGGAGACCCAGTACTTC
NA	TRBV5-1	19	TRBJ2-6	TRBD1	CASSLRTGGSIAGANVLTF	TGCGCCAGCAGCTTACGGACAGGGGGTTCTATTGCTGGGGCCAACGTCCTGACTTTC
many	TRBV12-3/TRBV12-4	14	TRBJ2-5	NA	CASSLGATRETQYF	TGTGCCAGCAGTTTAGGGGCAACGCGGGAGACCCAGTACTTC
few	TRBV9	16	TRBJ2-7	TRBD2	CASSPSPGLAFDEQYF	TGTGCCAGCAGCCCCTCCCCCGGACTAGCCTTCGACGAGCAGTACTTC
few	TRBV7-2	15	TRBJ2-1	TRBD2	CASLTGAGGPYEQFF	TGTGCCAGCCTAACCGGCGCGGGGGGGCCCTATGAGCAGTTCTTC
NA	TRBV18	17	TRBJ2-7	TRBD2	CASSPTSGTSYAYEQYF	TGTGCCAGCTCACCGACTAGCGGGACCAGTTACGCCTACGAGCAGTACTTC
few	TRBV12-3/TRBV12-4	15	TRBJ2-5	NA	CASSDDGASQETQYF	TGTGCCAGCAGCGACGACGGCGCCTCACAAGAGACCCAGTACTTC
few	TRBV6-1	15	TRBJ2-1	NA	CASSPGTKTWNEQFF	TGTGCCAGCAGTCCCGGGACAAAAACATGGAATGAGCAGTTCTTC